What follows is one T cell receptor beta chain and its context. Antigen: not known. Germline-derived CDR1 and CDR2 are MNHEY and SMNVEV (reference sequence). The CDR3 is 16 amino acids. The trim removed 6 bases at V and 1 base at J, leaving 8 bases unmatched. This sample is drawn from a study of T cell repertoires in cytomegalovirus infection. TCRdb re-called the reads through MiXCR, storing one row per CDR3 protein. The table has around 740,000 distinct CDR3 sequences, about a third seen once. Study-wide points: Ex vivo responses were dominated by HLA-C-restricted CMV-specific TCR beta clonotypes.

The source of this sequence is a human donor in good health (CMV status not recorded). Some clones in this sample may be carry-over from other donors' samples. The chain joins TRBV27 to TRBJ2-3; TRBD2 matches 9 bases. The sample was PBMCs. The CDR3, as DNA: TGTGCCAGCAGCTATGCGACTAGCGGTCGCACAGATACGCAGTATTTT. It is translated as CASSYATSGRTDTQYF.